This T cell receptor beta chain was profiled in a study of blood T cells in healthy people across ages. Every participating donor contributed about 10 milliliters of peripheral blood through a draw. The sample holds many counts of this clonotype. CDR3 length: 15 residues. The V end lost 4 bases, the J end lost 2 bases, and 17 bases lay between the germline ends. Looked up from germline, CDR1 is DFQATT and CDR2 is SNEGSKA (reference sequence). It was with a sample-barcoded 5' primer and a J-beta primer mix that a second PCR of about 6 to 12 cycles was run. TCRdb re-analysed the 5' RACE reads in MiXCR, keeping a single row per CDR3 protein. This table has roughly 640,000 distinct CDR3 sequences, about 28% appearing once.

Sequenced sample: blood. The TCR was taken from an elderly woman in good health. The rearrangement links TRBV20-1 to TRBJ1-2; perhaps TRBD1 as D (6 bases). The CDR3: CSAIPRVGGNYGYTF. The CDR3 region has the DNA TGCAGTGCTATTCCCCGTGTAGGGGGAAACTATGGCTACACCTTC.